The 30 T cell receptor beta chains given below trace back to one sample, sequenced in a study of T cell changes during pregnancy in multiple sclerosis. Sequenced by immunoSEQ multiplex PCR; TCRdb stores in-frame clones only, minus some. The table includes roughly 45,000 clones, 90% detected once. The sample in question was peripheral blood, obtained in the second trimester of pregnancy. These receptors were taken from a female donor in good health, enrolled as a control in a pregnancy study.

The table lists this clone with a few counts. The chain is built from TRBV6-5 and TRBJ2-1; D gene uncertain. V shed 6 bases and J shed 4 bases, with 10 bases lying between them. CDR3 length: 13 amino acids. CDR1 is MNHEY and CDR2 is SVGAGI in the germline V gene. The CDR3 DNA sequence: TGTGCCAGCAGCTACACTGAGTACAATGAGCAGTTCTTC. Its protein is CASSYTEYNEQFF.

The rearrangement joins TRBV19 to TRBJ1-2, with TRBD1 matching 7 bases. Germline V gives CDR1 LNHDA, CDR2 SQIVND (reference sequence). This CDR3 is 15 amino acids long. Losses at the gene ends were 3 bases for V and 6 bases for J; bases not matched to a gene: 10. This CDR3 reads CASSIGTVFWDGYTF. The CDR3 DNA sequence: TGTGCCAGTAGTATTGGGACAGTCTTTTGGGATGGCTACACCTTC. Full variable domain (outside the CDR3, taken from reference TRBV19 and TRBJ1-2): DGGITQSPKYLFRKEGQNVTLSCEQNLNHDAMYWYRQDPGQGLRLIYYSQIVNDFQKGDIAEGYSVSREKKESFPLTVTSAQKNPTAFYLCASSIGTVFWDGYTFGSGTRLTVV.

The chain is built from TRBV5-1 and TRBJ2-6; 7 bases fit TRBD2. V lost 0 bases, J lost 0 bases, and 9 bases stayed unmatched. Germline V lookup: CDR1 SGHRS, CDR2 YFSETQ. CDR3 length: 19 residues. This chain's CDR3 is CASSLGWEGRDSGANVLTF. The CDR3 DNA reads TGCGCCAGCAGCTTGGGGTGGGAGGGCCGGGACTCTGGGGCCAACGTCCTGACTTTC.

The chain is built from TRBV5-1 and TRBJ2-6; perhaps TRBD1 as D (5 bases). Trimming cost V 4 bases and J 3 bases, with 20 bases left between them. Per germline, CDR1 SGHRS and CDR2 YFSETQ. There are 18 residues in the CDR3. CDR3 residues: CASSTGPPTLSGANVLTF. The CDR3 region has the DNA TGCGCCAGCAGCACAGGACCCCCAACTCTGAGTGGGGCCAACGTCCTGACTTTC.

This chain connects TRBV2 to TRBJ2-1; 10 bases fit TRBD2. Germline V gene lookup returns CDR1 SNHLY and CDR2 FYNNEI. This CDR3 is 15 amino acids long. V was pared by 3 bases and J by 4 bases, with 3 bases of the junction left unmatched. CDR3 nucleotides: TGTGCCAGCAGTGATAGCGGGGGGACGTACAATGAGCAGTTCTTC. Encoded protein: CASSDSGGTYNEQFF.

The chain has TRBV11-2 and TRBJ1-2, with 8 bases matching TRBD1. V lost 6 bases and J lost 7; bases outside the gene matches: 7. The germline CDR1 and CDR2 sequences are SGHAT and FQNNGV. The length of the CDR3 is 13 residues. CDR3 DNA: TGTGCCAGCAGACGAACAGGGGGTGGTGGCTACACCTTC. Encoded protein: CASRRTGGGGYTF.

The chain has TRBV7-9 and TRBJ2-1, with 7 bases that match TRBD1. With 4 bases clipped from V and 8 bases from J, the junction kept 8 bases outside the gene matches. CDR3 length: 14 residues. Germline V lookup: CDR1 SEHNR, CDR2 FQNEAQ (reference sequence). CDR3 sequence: CASSSPTGSDEQFF. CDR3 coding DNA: TGTGCCAGCAGCTCGCCGACAGGGTCTGATGAGCAGTTCTTC.

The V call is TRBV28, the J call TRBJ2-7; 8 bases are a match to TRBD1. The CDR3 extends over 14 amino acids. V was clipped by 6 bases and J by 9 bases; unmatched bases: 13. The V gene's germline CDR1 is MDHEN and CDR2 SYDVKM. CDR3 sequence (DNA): TGTGCCAGCAGCCCGGGACAGGCATCTTTCGGGCAGTACTTC. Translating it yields CASSPGQASFGQYF.

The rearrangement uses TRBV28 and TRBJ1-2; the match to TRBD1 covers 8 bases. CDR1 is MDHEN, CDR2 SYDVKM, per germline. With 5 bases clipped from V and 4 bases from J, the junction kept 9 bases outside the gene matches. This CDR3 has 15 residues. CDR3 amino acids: CASSPHGTGPYGYTF. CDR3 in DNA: TGTGCCAGCAGTCCCCATGGGACAGGCCCCTATGGCTACACCTTC.

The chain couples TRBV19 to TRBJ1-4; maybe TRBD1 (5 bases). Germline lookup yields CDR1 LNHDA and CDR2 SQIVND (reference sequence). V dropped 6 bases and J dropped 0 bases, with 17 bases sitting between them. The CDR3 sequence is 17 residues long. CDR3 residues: CASRKSGGTATNEKLFF. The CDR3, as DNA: TGTGCCAGTAGGAAGTCGGGGGGAACTGCAACTAATGAAAAACTGTTTTTT.

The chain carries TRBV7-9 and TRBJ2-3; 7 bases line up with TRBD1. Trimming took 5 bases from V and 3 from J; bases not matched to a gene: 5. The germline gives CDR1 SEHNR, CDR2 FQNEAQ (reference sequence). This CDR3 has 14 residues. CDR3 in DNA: TGTGCCAGCAGCATGGGACAGCGTACAGATACGCAGTATTTT. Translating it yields CASSMGQRTDTQYF.

DNA for the CDR3: TGTGCCTGGGAGAGTGTAGGGGGATACGAGCAGTACTTC. Amino acids: CAWESVGGYEQYF. The chain employs TRBV30 and TRBJ2-7; possibly TRBD1 for D (6 bases). The CDR3 covers 13 residues. V was trimmed by 5 bases and J by 4 bases, leaving 15 bases between them. Germline values: CDR1 GTSNPN, CDR2 SVGIG (reference sequence).

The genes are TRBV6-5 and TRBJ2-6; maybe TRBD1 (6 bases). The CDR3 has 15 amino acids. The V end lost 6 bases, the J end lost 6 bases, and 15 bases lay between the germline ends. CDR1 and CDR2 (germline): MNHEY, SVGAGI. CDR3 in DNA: TGTGCCAGCAGGATGACAGGCGGTATGGCCAACGTCCTGACTTTC. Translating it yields CASRMTGGMANVLTF.

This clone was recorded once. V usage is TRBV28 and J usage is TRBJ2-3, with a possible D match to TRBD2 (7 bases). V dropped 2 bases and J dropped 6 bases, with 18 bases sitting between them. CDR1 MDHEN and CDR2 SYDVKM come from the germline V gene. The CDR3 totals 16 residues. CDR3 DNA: TGTGCCAGCAGTTTACCCACCGGGTCGGGGGGCGATACGCAGTATTTT. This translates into CASSLPTGSGGDTQYF.

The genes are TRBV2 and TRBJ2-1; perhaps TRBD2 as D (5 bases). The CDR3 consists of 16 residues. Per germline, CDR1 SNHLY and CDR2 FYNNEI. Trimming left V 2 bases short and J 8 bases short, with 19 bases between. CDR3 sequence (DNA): TGTGCCAGCAGTGAAAGGTTAGCGAGTTCCCCGGATGAGCAGTTCTTC. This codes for CASSERLASSPDEQFF.

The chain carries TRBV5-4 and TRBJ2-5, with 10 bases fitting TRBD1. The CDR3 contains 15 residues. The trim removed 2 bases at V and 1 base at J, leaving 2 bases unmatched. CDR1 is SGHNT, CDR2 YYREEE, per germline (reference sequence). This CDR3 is CASSLGDRGQETQYF. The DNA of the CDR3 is TGTGCCAGCAGCTTAGGGGACAGGGGCCAAGAGACCCAGTACTTC. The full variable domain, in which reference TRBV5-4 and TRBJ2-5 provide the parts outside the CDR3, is ETGVTQSPTHLIKTRGQQVTLRCSSQSGHNTVSWYQQALGQGPQFIFQYYREEENGRGNFPPRFSGLQFPNYSSELNVNALELDDSALYLCASSLGDRGQETQYFGPGTRLLVL.

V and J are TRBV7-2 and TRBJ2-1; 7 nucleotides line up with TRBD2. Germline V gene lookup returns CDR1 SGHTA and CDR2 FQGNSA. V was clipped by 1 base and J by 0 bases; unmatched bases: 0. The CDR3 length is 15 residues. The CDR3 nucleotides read TGTGCCAGCAGCTTAGGGGGGGGCTCCTACAATGAGCAGTTCTTC. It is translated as CASSLGGGSYNEQFF.

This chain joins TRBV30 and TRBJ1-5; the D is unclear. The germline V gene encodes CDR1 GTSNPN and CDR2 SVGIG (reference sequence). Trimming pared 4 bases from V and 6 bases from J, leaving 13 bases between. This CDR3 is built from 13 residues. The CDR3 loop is CAWTTRRGQPQHF. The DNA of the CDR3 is TGTGCCTGGACTACCCGGCGAGGTCAGCCCCAGCATTTT.

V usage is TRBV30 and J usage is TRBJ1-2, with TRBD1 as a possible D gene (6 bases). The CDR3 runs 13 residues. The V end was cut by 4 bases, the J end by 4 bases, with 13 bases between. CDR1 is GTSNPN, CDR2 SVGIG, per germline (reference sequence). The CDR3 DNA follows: TGTGCCTGGACCCGCGGGGGCCCCTATGGCTACACCTTC. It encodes CAWTRGGPYGYTF.

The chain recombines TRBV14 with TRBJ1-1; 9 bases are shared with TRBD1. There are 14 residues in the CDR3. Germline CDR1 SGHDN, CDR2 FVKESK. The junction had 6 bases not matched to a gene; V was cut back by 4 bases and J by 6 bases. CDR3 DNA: TGTGCCAGCAGCCGAGGGACAGGGTTCGCTGAAGCTTTCTTT. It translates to CASSRGTGFAEAFF.

Here the CDR3 DNA reads TGCAGCGTTGGCCTCGAGAGCTCCTACGAGCAGTACTTC. Protein product: CSVGLESSYEQYF. The genes are TRBV29-1 and TRBJ2-7, with D uncertain. Germline V gene lookup returns CDR1 SQVTM and CDR2 ANQGSEA. The V end was cut by 4 bases, the J end by 0 bases, with 10 bases between. The CDR3 totals 13 residues.

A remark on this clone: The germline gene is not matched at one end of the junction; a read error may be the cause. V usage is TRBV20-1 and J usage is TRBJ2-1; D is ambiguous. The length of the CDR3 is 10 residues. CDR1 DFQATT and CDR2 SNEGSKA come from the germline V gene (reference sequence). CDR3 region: CSARDQRLLF. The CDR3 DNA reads TGCAGTGCTAGAGATCAGCGTCTTCTCTTC.

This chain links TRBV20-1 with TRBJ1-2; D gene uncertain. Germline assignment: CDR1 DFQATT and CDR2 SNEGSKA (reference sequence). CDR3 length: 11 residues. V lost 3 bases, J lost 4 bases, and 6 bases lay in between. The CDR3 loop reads CSASNSYGYTF. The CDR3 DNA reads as TGCAGTGCTAGTAATAGCTATGGCTACACCTTC.

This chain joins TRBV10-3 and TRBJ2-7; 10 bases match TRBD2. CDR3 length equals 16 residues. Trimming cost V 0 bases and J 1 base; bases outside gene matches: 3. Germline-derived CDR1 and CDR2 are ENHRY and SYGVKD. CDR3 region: CAISESKTSGSYEQYF. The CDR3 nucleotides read TGTGCCATCAGTGAGTCGAAGACTAGCGGGTCCTACGAGCAGTACTTC.

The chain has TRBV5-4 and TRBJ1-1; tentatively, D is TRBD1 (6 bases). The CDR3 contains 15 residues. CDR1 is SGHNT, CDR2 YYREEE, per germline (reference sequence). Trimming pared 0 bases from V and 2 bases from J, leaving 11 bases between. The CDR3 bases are TGTGCCAGCAGCTTGGGGCAGGGGACAAACACTGAAGCTTTCTTT. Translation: CASSLGQGTNTEAFF. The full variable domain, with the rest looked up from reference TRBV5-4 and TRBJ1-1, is ETGVTQSPTHLIKTRGQQVTLRCSSQSGHNTVSWYQQALGQGPQFIFQYYREEENGRGNFPPRFSGLQFPNYSSELNVNALELDDSALYLCASSLGQGTNTEAFFGQGTRLTVV.

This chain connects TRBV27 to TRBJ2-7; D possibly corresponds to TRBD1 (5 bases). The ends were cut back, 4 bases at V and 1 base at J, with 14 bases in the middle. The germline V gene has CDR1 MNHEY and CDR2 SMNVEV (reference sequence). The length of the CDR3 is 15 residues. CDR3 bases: TGTGCCAGCAGTTCCGCCCCGGACAAATCCTACGAGCAGTACTTC. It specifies CASSSAPDKSYEQYF.

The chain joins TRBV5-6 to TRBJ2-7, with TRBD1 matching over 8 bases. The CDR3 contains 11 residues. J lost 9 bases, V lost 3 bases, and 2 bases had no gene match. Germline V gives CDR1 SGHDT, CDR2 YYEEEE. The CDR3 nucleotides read TGTGCCAGCAGCTCAGGGGGCCGGCAGTACTTC. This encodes CASSSGGRQYF.

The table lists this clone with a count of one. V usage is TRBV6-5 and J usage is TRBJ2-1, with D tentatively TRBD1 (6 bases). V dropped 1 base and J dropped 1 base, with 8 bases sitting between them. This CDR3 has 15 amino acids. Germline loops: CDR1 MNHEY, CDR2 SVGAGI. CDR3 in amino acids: CASSYLTGSYNEQFF. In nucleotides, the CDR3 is TGTGCCAGCAGTTACTTAACAGGGTCCTACAATGAGCAGTTCTTC.

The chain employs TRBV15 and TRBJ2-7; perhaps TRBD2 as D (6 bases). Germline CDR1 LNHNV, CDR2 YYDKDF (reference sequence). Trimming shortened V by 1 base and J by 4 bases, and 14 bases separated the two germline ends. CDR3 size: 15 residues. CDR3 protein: CATSRGGDFGYEQYF. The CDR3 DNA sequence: TGTGCCACCAGCAGAGGCGGGGACTTTGGTTACGAGCAGTACTTC.

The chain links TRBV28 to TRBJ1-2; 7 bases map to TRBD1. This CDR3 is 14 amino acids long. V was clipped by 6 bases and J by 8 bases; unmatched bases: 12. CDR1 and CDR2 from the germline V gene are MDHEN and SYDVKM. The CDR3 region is CASSTGQAIIGYTF. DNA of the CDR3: TGTGCCAGCAGCACCGGACAGGCCATCATCGGCTACACCTTC.